This record looks at one T cell receptor (delta chain) sequence and its context. This sample was included in a study of gamma-delta T cells after stem cell transplantation. TCRdb processed the RT-PCR reads again with the CATT caller. This table holds about 1,400 delta-chain clones, about half found once. Sequencing was done on a sample of gamma-delta T cells. The clonotype was recovered from a human donor. It is not recorded whose cells these are; they may come from a transplant donor.

The CDR3: CALGWLPKHWGILKFFVYTDKLIF. CDR3 bases: TGTGCTCTTGGATGGCTTCCCAAACACTGGGGGATACTAAAATTCTTTGTGTACACCGATAAACTCATCTTT. The chain employs TRDV1 and TRDJ1, with 12 nucleotides matching TRDD3. This CDR3 has 24 residues. The V segment lost 6 bases and the J segment 0 bases; nucleotides outside the gene matches: 29. Germline-derived CDR1 and CDR2 are TSWWSYY and QGS.